A selection of T cell receptor beta chains follows, all from one sample in a study of T cell changes during pregnancy in multiple sclerosis. The protocol was immunoSEQ multiplex PCR, while the TCRdb copy is restricted to in-frame clones and leaves out a portion. The sample records some 60,000 clones, 87% being singletons. Sequences were obtained from peripheral blood from another person, used as feeder cells. Receptor source: a human donor whose cells served as feeder cells for cultures in a pregnancy study. The CDR3 runs from the conserved cysteine through the conserved F or W. The D gene is left open where the match is weak. Some rows have no size entry. The others give once, few or many, or a class for an expanded clone.

J: TRBJ1-6
D: TRBD1
V: TRBV27
size: -
length: 15
CDR3: CASSRDRFNFSPLHF
DNA: TGTGCCAGCTCCCGGGACAGATTTAATTTTTCACCCCTCCACTTT

J: TRBJ1-2
D: -
V: TRBV20-1
size: -
length: 11
CDR3: CSAYPGAGYTF
DNA: TGCAGTGCGTATCCAGGGGCTGGCTACACCTTC

J: TRBJ1-2
D: -
V: TRBV30
size: -
length: 10
CDR3: CAWSDGGYTF
DNA: TGTGCCTGGAGTGACGGTGGCTACACCTTC

J: TRBJ2-7
D: TRBD2
V: TRBV2
size: -
length: 11
CDR3: CASSEVAGQYF
DNA: TGTGCCAGCAGTGAAGTAGCGGGGCAGTACTTC

J: TRBJ1-4
D: -
V: TRBV19
size: -
length: 11
CDR3: CASSISEKLFF
DNA: TGTGCCAGTAGTATAAGTGAAAAACTGTTTTTT

J: TRBJ1-4
D: -
V: TRBV6-6
size: -
length: 13
CDR3: CASSTGEREKLFF
DNA: TGTGCCAGCAGTACCGGGGAACGGGAAAAACTGTTTTTT

J: TRBJ2-7
D: -
V: TRBV19
size: -
length: 13
CDR3: CASSTLGGYEQYF
DNA: TGTGCCAGTAGTACCCTCGGGGGTTACGAGCAGTACTTC

J: TRBJ2-3
D: TRBD2
V: TRBV7-2
size: -
length: 19
CDR3: CASSNSAWTSPSGTDTQYF
DNA: TGTGCCAGCAGCAATTCCGCCTGGACTAGTCCGTCTGGCACAGATACGCAGTATTTT

J: TRBJ2-5
D: -
V: TRBV6-5
size: -
length: 13
CDR3: CASSYGTQETQYF
DNA: TGTGCCAGCAGTTACGGTACACAAGAGACCCAGTACTTC

J: TRBJ2-1
D: -
V: TRBV6-4
size: -
length: 16
CDR3: CASHRLGRPRYNEQFF
DNA: TGTGCCAGCCACCGACTGGGGCGGCCTCGCTACAATGAGCAGTTCTTC

J: TRBJ2-1
D: -
V: TRBV5-1
size: once
length: 13
CDR3: CASSSLTVNEQFF
DNA: TGCGCCAGCAGCTCGCTAACAGTCAATGAGCAGTTCTTC

J: TRBJ2-3
D: TRBD2
V: TRBV28
size: once
length: 16
CDR3: CASSQVAGSGTDTQYF
DNA: TGTGCCAGCAGTCAGGTAGCGGGATCAGGCACAGATACGCAGTATTTT

J: TRBJ1-2
D: TRBD1
V: TRBV2
size: -
length: 16
CDR3: CASGAPGTAVPYGYTF
DNA: TGTGCCAGCGGAGCACCCGGGACAGCAGTCCCCTATGGCTACACCTTC

J: TRBJ2-3
D: -
V: TRBV2
size: few
length: 14
CDR3: CASGALTSTDTQYF
DNA: TGTGCCAGCGGGGCCTTAACTAGCACAGATACGCAGTATTTT

J: TRBJ2-1
D: TRBD2
V: TRBV15
size: -
length: 14
CDR3: CATSKGLAGNEQFF
DNA: TGTGCCACCAGCAAAGGACTAGCGGGCAATGAGCAGTTCTTC

J: TRBJ2-5
D: -
V: TRBV7-2
size: -
length: 12
CDR3: CASESAGETQYF
DNA: TGTGCCAGCGAATCTGCAGGGGAGACCCAGTACTTC

J: TRBJ2-1
D: TRBD2
V: TRBV15
size: -
length: 15
CDR3: CATSRDWAGGREQFF
DNA: TGTGCCACCAGCAGAGATTGGGCGGGAGGACGTGAGCAGTTCTTC

J: TRBJ2-1
D: TRBD1
V: TRBV29-1
size: -
length: 15
CDR3: CSVYWEGQGDYEQFF
DNA: TGCAGCGTGTACTGGGAGGGACAGGGTGATTATGAGCAGTTCTTC

J: TRBJ1-4
D: -
V: TRBV6-1
size: -
length: 14
CDR3: CASRGAGANEKLFF
DNA: TGTGCCAGCAGAGGTGCAGGGGCTAATGAAAAACTGTTTTTT

J: TRBJ1-1
D: -
V: TRBV6-1
size: -
length: 18
CDR3: CASSGGVTGGRVGTEAFF
DNA: TGTGCCAGCAGTGGAGGGGTGACAGGCGGGAGAGTTGGCACTGAAGCTTTCTTT

J: TRBJ1-1
D: TRBD1
V: TRBV18
size: -
length: 14
CDR3: CASSRDRSYTEAFF
DNA: TGTGCCAGCTCAAGGGACAGGAGTTACACTGAAGCTTTCTTT

J: TRBJ2-7
D: TRBD2
V: TRBV12-5
size: -
length: 20
CDR3: CASGVPPLAGGSFHPYEQYF
DNA: TGTGCTAGTGGCGTCCCCCCACTAGCGGGAGGAAGCTTTCACCCCTACGAGCAGTACTTC

J: TRBJ2-1
D: TRBD1
V: TRBV7-3
size: -
length: 14
CDR3: CASSQDRGWDEQFF
DNA: TGTGCCAGCAGCCAGGACAGGGGATGGGATGAGCAGTTCTTC

J: TRBJ1-5
D: TRBD1
V: TRBV5-8
size: -
length: 14
CDR3: CASTHGQGNQPQHF
DNA: TGTGCCAGCACCCACGGACAGGGCAATCAGCCCCAGCATTTT

J: TRBJ1-2
D: -
V: TRBV5-4
size: -
length: 13
CDR3: CASSNGPNDGYTF
DNA: TGTGCCAGCAGCAACGGGCCCAACGATGGCTACACCTTC

J: TRBJ2-7
D: -
V: TRBV5-1
size: -
length: 13
CDR3: CASSLEGFYEQYF
DNA: TGCGCCAGCAGCTTGGAGGGCTTCTACGAGCAGTACTTC

J: TRBJ2-2
D: -
V: TRBV27
size: -
length: 14
CDR3: CASSFLSDTGELFF
DNA: TGTGCCAGCAGTTTTTTGAGCGACACCGGGGAGCTGTTTTTT

J: TRBJ2-7
D: TRBD2
V: TRBV7-3
size: -
length: 14
CDR3: CASSLTLGEGEQYF
DNA: TGTGCCAGCAGCTTAACCTTGGGGGAGGGCGAGCAGTACTTC

J: TRBJ2-7
D: -
V: TRBV4-3
size: few
length: 15
CDR3: CASSQGDGGRYEQYF
DNA: TGCGCCAGCAGCCAGGGGGACGGAGGTCGCTACGAGCAGTACTTC

J: TRBJ2-7
D: TRBD2
V: TRBV6-1
size: -
length: 13
CDR3: CAAKGTTSYEQYF
DNA: TGTGCCGCCAAAGGGACTACCTCCTACGAGCAGTACTTC

J: TRBJ1-3
D: -
V: TRBV5-1
size: -
length: 15
CDR3: CASSLGGTTGNTIYF
DNA: TGCGCCAGCAGCTTGGGGGGGACGACGGGAAACACCATATATTTT

J: TRBJ1-2
D: -
V: TRBV5-4
size: -
length: 14
CDR3: CASSFARGSFGYTF
DNA: TGTGCCAGCAGCTTTGCGAGGGGCTCATTTGGCTACACCTTC

J: TRBJ2-2
D: TRBD1
V: TRBV7-2
size: -
length: 17
CDR3: CASSLNDRAHLIGELFF
DNA: TGTGCCAGCAGCTTGAATGACAGGGCCCATTTGATCGGGGAGCTGTTTTTT

J: TRBJ2-7
D: TRBD2
V: TRBV6-5
size: -
length: 15
CDR3: CASSSWTSGVLEQYF
DNA: TGTGCCAGCAGTTCCTGGACTAGCGGAGTCCTGGAGCAGTACTTC

J: TRBJ1-2
D: TRBD1
V: TRBV10-3
size: few
length: 15
CDR3: CAISEPGQGYYGYTF
DNA: TGTGCCATCAGTGAGCCAGGACAGGGTTATTATGGCTACACCTTC

J: TRBJ2-5
D: TRBD2
V: TRBV5-1
size: -
length: 16
CDR3: CASSLGGLAGVETQYF
DNA: TGCGCCAGCAGCTTGGGGGGACTAGCGGGAGTGGAGACCCAGTACTTC

J: TRBJ2-7
D: -
V: TRBV19
size: -
length: 11
CDR3: CASRYVGQQYF
DNA: TGTGCCAGTAGGTATGTGGGACAGCAGTACTTC

J: TRBJ1-1
D: -
V: TRBV6-6
size: -
length: 13
CDR3: CASSPYETREAFF
DNA: TGTGCCAGCAGCCCCTATGAAACAAGGGAAGCTTTCTTT

J: TRBJ2-1
D: TRBD2
V: TRBV5-4
size: -
length: 16
CDR3: CASSFASGAKNNEQFF
DNA: TGTGCCAGCAGCTTTGCTAGCGGAGCCAAAAACAATGAGCAGTTCTTC

J: TRBJ2-1
D: TRBD1
V: TRBV29-1
size: -
length: 16
CDR3: CSVEVSGTGEYNEQFF
DNA: TGCAGCGTTGAAGTATCTGGGACAGGGGAATACAATGAGCAGTTCTTC

J: TRBJ1-3
D: -
V: TRBV5-1
size: -
length: 16
CDR3: CASSRGRSSRGNTIYF
DNA: TGCGCCAGCAGTCGTGGACGGAGCTCTAGAGGAAACACCATATATTTT

J: TRBJ1-5
D: -
V: TRBV5-1
size: -
length: 15
CDR3: CASSWGGTSNQPQHF
DNA: TGCGCCAGCAGCTGGGGGGGAACTAGCAATCAGCCCCAGCATTTT

J: TRBJ2-4
D: TRBD1
V: TRBV6-1
size: -
length: 15
CDR3: CASAGQGGSKNIQYF
DNA: TGTGCCAGCGCGGGACAGGGGGGTTCCAAAAACATTCAGTACTTC

J: TRBJ2-7
D: TRBD2
V: TRBV18
size: -
length: 15
CDR3: CASSLGLADSYEQYF
DNA: TGTGCCAGCTCCCTGGGACTAGCGGATTCCTACGAGCAGTACTTC

J: TRBJ2-3
D: -
V: TRBV5-1
size: -
length: 17
CDR3: CASSIGRPTTYTDTQYF
DNA: TGCGCCAGCAGCATTGGGAGACCCACTACCTATACAGATACGCAGTATTTT

J: TRBJ2-3
D: TRBD1
V: TRBV2
size: -
length: 15
CDR3: CASSETGQGMDTQYF
DNA: TGTGCCAGCAGTGAAACGGGACAGGGAATGGATACGCAGTATTTT

J: TRBJ2-7
D: -
V: TRBV20-1
size: -
length: 10
CDR3: CSARAYEQYF
DNA: TGCAGTGCTAGAGCCTACGAGCAGTACTTC

J: TRBJ1-3
D: -
V: TRBV5-1
size: -
length: 15
CDR3: CASTRTGTSGNTIYF
DNA: TGCGCCAGCACGCGAACAGGGACTTCTGGAAACACCATATATTTT

J: TRBJ2-2
D: TRBD1
V: TRBV7-7
size: -
length: 14
CDR3: CASSSGTGTGELFF
DNA: TGTGCTAGCAGCTCGGGGACAGGGACCGGGGAGCTGTTTTTT

J: TRBJ2-5
D: -
V: TRBV5-4
size: once
length: 14
CDR3: CASSFTGEGETQYF
DNA: TGTGCCAGCAGCTTTACAGGAGAGGGGGAGACCCAGTACTTC

J: TRBJ1-4
D: -
V: TRBV5-4
size: -
length: 15
CDR3: CASSPWGTPNEKLFF
DNA: TGTGCCAGCAGCCCCTGGGGGACGCCTAATGAAAAACTGTTTTTT

J: TRBJ1-6
D: TRBD1
V: TRBV5-1
size: -
length: 17
CDR3: CASSLVLRQGANSPLHF
DNA: TGCGCCAGCAGCTTGGTTCTCCGACAGGGGGCTAATTCACCCCTCCACTTT

J: TRBJ1-6
D: TRBD1
V: TRBV5-4
size: -
length: 15
CDR3: CASSLRGQDNSPLHF
DNA: TGTGCCAGCAGCTTGAGGGGACAGGATAATTCACCCCTCCACTTT

J: TRBJ2-1
D: TRBD1
V: TRBV5-1
size: -
length: 15
CDR3: CASSLRTGGSNEQFF
DNA: TGCGCCAGCAGCTTAAGGACAGGGGGATCTAATGAGCAGTTCTTC

J: TRBJ2-1
D: -
V: TRBV19
size: -
length: 15
CDR3: CASTNRGAHGIEQFF
DNA: TGTGCCAGTACCAATCGGGGGGCCCACGGTATCGAGCAGTTCTTC

J: TRBJ1-2
D: TRBD1
V: TRBV6-1
size: -
length: 14
CDR3: CASMRQGSNYGYTF
DNA: TGTGCCAGCATGAGACAGGGCTCTAACTATGGCTACACCTTC

J: TRBJ2-7
D: -
V: TRBV19
size: few
length: 13
CDR3: CASSGLANYEQYF
DNA: TGTGCCAGTAGTGGGCTAGCAAACTACGAGCAGTACTTC

J: TRBJ2-1
D: -
V: TRBV2
size: -
length: 14
CDR3: CATAGTSSYNEQFF
DNA: TGTGCCACTGCCGGGACAAGCTCCTACAATGAGCAGTTCTTC

J: TRBJ2-3
D: -
V: TRBV7-2
size: -
length: 16
CDR3: CASSYSSVSSTDTQYF
DNA: TGTGCCAGCAGCTATTCGTCTGTTTCTAGCACAGATACGCAGTATTTT

J: TRBJ1-3
D: -
V: TRBV2
size: -
length: 14
CDR3: CASSGHFSGNTIYF
DNA: TGTGCCAGCAGTGGACACTTCTCTGGAAACACCATATATTTT